Included here is one T cell receptor beta chain sequence, with context. These data belong to a study of CXCR3-negative and CXCR3-positive naive CD8 T cells. The libraries of TRB cDNA were prepared using 5' RACE with UMI labels. TCRdb re-called the 5' RACE reads and shows each CDR3 protein once, DNA omitted. This table lists over 70,000 distinct CDR3 sequences. CDR1 SEHNR and CDR2 FQNEAQ come from the germline V gene (reference sequence). The CDR3 covers 19 residues. The sequence derives from a human donor in good health. Some clones in this sample may be carry-over from other donors' samples. The sequencing input was naive CXCR3- CD8+ T cells from blood. Subset specified: CD45RO-CCR7+CD27+CD95- naive CD8+ T cells lacking CXCR3 (TNR3-). The chain recombines TRBV7-9 with TRBJ2-5; the TCRdb D gene call, TRBD1, has no DNA to confirm it. CDR3: CASSYPRTEPGSSLETQYF. Full variable domain (outside the CDR3, taken from reference TRBV7-9 and TRBJ2-5): DTGVSQNPRHKITKRGQNVTFRCDPISEHNRLYWYRQTLGQGPEFLTYFQNEAQLEKSRLLSDRFSAERPKGSFSTLEIQRTEQGDSAMYLCASSYPRTEPGSSLETQYFGPGTRLLVL.